The 8 T cell receptor beta chains in this list originate from one sample, sequenced in a study of tumor-infiltrating lymphocytes in localized non-small cell lung cancer. This table comes from immunoSEQ multiplex PCR, and its TCRdb copy is limited to in-frame clones, with some not included. Here the sample spans 13,000 to 15,000 clones, 75% to 85% being singletons. Sequencing used lung tumor tissue. The receptors here all came from a human donor with non-small cell lung cancer.

The V and J genes are TRBV7-6 and TRBJ2-5, with 9 bases identical to TRBD1. CDR1 and CDR2 (germline): SGHVS, FNYEAQ. CDR3 length: 15 amino acids. With 5 bases clipped from V and 4 bases from J, the junction kept 8 bases outside the gene matches. The CDR3 nucleotides are TGTGCCAGCAGCCATAACAGGGGGCCCGCAGAGACCCAGTACTTC. This encodes CASSHNRGPAETQYF.

The CDR3 DNA follows: TGCGCCAGCAGCTTCAGCGGGAGCGGCGAGCAGTACTTC. Encoded protein: CASSFSGSGEQYF. This sequence joins TRBV5-1 and TRBJ2-7; TRBD2 aligns across 8 bases. CDR1 SGHRS and CDR2 YFSETQ come from the germline V gene. With 2 bases clipped from V and 6 bases from J, the junction kept 4 bases outside the gene matches. The CDR3 has 13 amino acids.

This chain connects TRBV7-6 to TRBJ2-7, with a possible D match to TRBD2 (8 bases). Trimming took off 6 bases at V and 6 bases at J, with 21 bases between the two ends. In germline, CDR1 is SGHVS, CDR2 FNYEAQ. The CDR3 spans 15 residues. CDR3 sequence (DNA): TGTGCCAGCAGTTCGGGGGGGACAAACAGGGGCGAGCAGTACTTC. As protein: CASSSGGTNRGEQYF.

The J gene is TRBJ2-2, the V gene TRBV7-2, with D perhaps matching TRBD1 (5 bases). The V gene's germline CDR1 is SGHTA and CDR2 FQGNSA. This CDR3 contains 15 residues. With 5 bases removed from V and 6 bases from J, the gap between germline ends came to 16 bases. The chain's CDR3 is CASSGARGSAGELFF. DNA for the CDR3: TGTGCCAGCAGCGGGGCGCGAGGTTCTGCCGGGGAGCTGTTTTTT.

This clone showed up just a few times. The junction differs from germline at one of its ends, possibly a read error. This chain uses TRBV7-7 with TRBJ2-5; tentative D call: TRBD2 (7 bases). CDR1 SSHAT and CDR2 FNYEAQ come from the germline V gene (reference sequence). The CDR3 loop spans 14 amino acids. The CDR3 is CASSFTGGLETQYF. Here the CDR3 DNA reads TGTGCTAGCAGCTTCACGGGGGGCCTGGAGACCCAGTACTTC.

The rearrangement links TRBV19 to TRBJ1-5, with 7 bases lining up with TRBD1. This CDR3 is built from 16 residues. With 2 bases clipped from V and 1 base from J, the junction kept 5 bases outside the gene matches. Looked up from germline, CDR1 is LNHDA and CDR2 is SQIVND (reference sequence). The DNA of the CDR3 is TGTGCCAGTAGTATACAGACAGGGACCAGCAATCAGCCCCAGCATTTT. Its translation is CASSIQTGTSNQPQHF.

The chain couples TRBV19 to TRBJ2-7, with D hard to call. This CDR3 is built from 15 residues. Germline V gene data show CDR1 as LNHDA and CDR2 as SQIVND (reference sequence). Trimming took 6 bases from V and 2 from J, leaving 17 bases between them. CDR3 amino acids: CASSPQFHGTYEQYF. The CDR3 coding sequence is TGTGCCAGTAGCCCTCAATTCCACGGCACCTACGAGCAGTACTTC.

The rearrangement uses TRBV6-1 and TRBJ1-3; 8 nucleotides line up with TRBD1. V shed 0 bases, J shed 8 bases, and the junction held 9 bases outside the gene matches. The CDR3 consists of 16 residues. Looked up from germline, CDR1 is MNHNS and CDR2 is SASEGT. CDR3 amino acids: CASSEALQGAYYTIYF. CDR3 sequence (DNA): TGTGCCAGCAGTGAAGCGCTGCAGGGGGCTTACTACACCATATATTTT.